Below, 2 T cell receptor beta chains from the same sample are listed, as sequenced in a study of a mutant IDH1 vaccine in newly diagnosed glioma. The table came from immunoSEQ multiplex PCR; TCRdb's copy has only in-frame clones and leaves some out. The sample has over 45,000 clones; around 81% are singletons. Time point given: week 5, during vaccination. Doses consisted of 300 ug of mutant IDH1 20-mer peptide each, paired with topical imiquimod. Antigens for these TCRs are unknown. Sequencing was performed on PBMCs, taken from a glioma patient whose treatment included an IDH1 peptide vaccine. Receptors originate from a man younger than 40 with glioma.

This chain joins TRBV5-6 and TRBJ2-7; 7 bases align to TRBD1. The CDR3 length is 13 residues. The junction had 1 base not matched to a gene; V was cut back by 1 base and J by 3 bases. Germline assignment: CDR1 SGHDT and CDR2 YYEEEE. CDR3 sequence (DNA): TGTGCCAGCAGCTTGACAGGGGACTACGAGCAGTACTTC. Its protein product is CASSLTGDYEQYF.

This chain joins TRBV6-6 and TRBJ2-4; the match to TRBD1 covers 7 bases. Germline assignment: CDR1 MNHNY and CDR2 SVGAGI (reference sequence). CDR3 length equals 14 residues. The junction had 4 bases not matched to a gene; V was cut back by 4 bases and J by 4 bases. CDR3 residues: CASSLVTGKNIQYF. The CDR3 DNA reads TGTGCCAGCAGTTTGGTGACAGGGAAAAACATTCAGTACTTC.